This TCR beta chain came from a study of shared clonotypes between healthy human individuals. Repertoires were generated with immunoSEQ multiplex PCR, while TCRdb's copy carries only in-frame clones and drops some. The table shows approximately 1.5 million clones, with approximately 98% occurring only once. Looked up from germline, CDR1 is SGHNT and CDR2 is YENEEA. Losses at the gene ends were 1 base for V and 2 bases for J; bases not matched to a gene: 4. The CDR3 totals 16 residues. V is TRBV11-3 and J is TRBJ2-2; TRBD1 matches at 7 bases. Material: naive CD4+ T cells sorted from blood. As to subset: CD45RA+ positively selected. The TCR was taken from a man under 40 in good health. The CDR3 region is CASSLGGQVNTGELFF. The CDR3 bases are TGTGCCAGCAGCTTAGGTGGACAGGTTAACACCGGGGAGCTGTTTTTT.